What follows are 27 T cell receptor beta chains derived from one specimen sequenced in a study of cytomegalovirus exposure and HLA in healthy donors (TCRdb year 2017). Libraries came from the immunoSEQ multiplex PCR assay. Drawn from immuneACCESS, this table holds only the in-frame rearrangements with V and J called that TCRdb kept. Clones are partly lost; checked studies trace under half to an unresolved V gene and leave the rest unexplained. The sample table shows about 140,000 clones, and about 95% are seen once. Jointly, the top ten make up less than 2% of the sample. Sequencing was performed on PBMCs. All receptors come from a man younger than 30 in good health and CMV-seropositive.

The chain recombines TRBV11-2 with TRBJ2-7; 7 nucleotides align to TRBD1. CDR1 and CDR2 from the germline V gene are SGHAT and FQNNGV. V lost 0 bases to trimming and J lost 6 bases; unmatched junction nucleotides: 2. The CDR3 spans 13 residues. The CDR3 loop reads CASSLDRGSEQYF. The CDR3 nucleotides read TGTGCCAGCAGCTTAGACAGGGGGAGCGAGCAGTACTTC. The whole variable domain, remainder taken from reference TRBV11-2 and TRBJ2-7, is EAGVAQSPRYKIIEKRQSVAFWCNPISGHATLYWYQQILGQGPKLLIQFQNNGVVDDSQLPKDRFSAERLKGVDSTLKIQPAKLEDSAVYLCASSLDRGSEQYFGPGTRLTVT.

The chain carries TRBV30 and TRBJ2-7, with TRBD2 matching over 7 bases. With V trimmed by 5 bases and J by 3 bases, 4 bases remained unmatched. This CDR3 region has 12 residues. The V gene's germline CDR1 is GTSNPN and CDR2 SVGIG (reference sequence). CDR3 in amino acids: CAWGGGVYEQYF. The CDR3 nucleotides are TGTGCCTGGGGCGGGGGAGTCTACGAGCAGTACTTC.

The chain carries TRBV18 and TRBJ2-4; 9 bases are a match to TRBD1. This CDR3 has 13 amino acids. V dropped 6 bases and J dropped 7; count of bases not matched to a gene: 4. Germline V lookup: CDR1 KGHSH, CDR2 LQKENI. The CDR3 region is CASSLGQGNIQYF. The DNA of the CDR3 is TGTGCCAGCTCCTTAGGACAGGGGAACATTCAGTACTTC.

This rearrangement joins TRBV5-1 to TRBJ1-4, with 9 bases that match TRBD1. CDR3 length equals 15 residues. V lost 0 bases, J lost 5 bases, and 2 bases stayed unmatched. Germline-derived CDR1 and CDR2 are SGHRS and YFSETQ. Here the CDR3 DNA reads TGCGCCAGCAGCTTGGGTGGACAGGGGAATGAAAAACTGTTTTTT. Translated, it gives CASSLGGQGNEKLFF.

This chain links TRBV2 with TRBJ2-7; TRBD2 is a possible D gene (5 bases). CDR3 size: 12 residues. Deletions cut 3 bases from V and 8 bases from J, with 11 bases between. CDR1 is SNHLY and CDR2 is FYNNEI in the germline V gene. DNA of the CDR3: TGTGCCAGCAGTGACCAAAACGGGAAGCAGTACTTC. Its protein product is CASSDQNGKQYF.

J is TRBJ1-5 and V is TRBV11-3, with D unresolved. Between the trimmed V and J ends, which lost 0 bases and 7 bases, there was a span of 10 bases. Germline V gene sequence: CDR1 SGHNT, CDR2 YENEEA. CDR3 size: 14 residues. The CDR3 is CASSLEGEAQPQHF. The CDR3 nucleotides are TGTGCCAGCAGCTTAGAGGGAGAAGCCCAGCCCCAGCATTTT.

The chain combines TRBV7-2 with TRBJ2-7, with D tentatively TRBD2 (6 bases). Trimming stripped 4 bases from V and 1 base from J, with 17 bases between. The germline CDR1 and CDR2 sequences are SGHTA and FQGNSA. The CDR3 consists of 16 residues. In DNA, the CDR3 is TGTGCCAGCAGCTCCTCGGGGGTTAGGGTTTCCTACGAGCAGTACTTC. Its translation: CASSSSGVRVSYEQYF.

V gene TRBV7-6 combines with J gene TRBJ2-7; 7 nucleotides align to TRBD1. This CDR3 contains 15 residues. Germline V gives CDR1 SGHVS, CDR2 FNYEAQ. The junction had 6 bases not matched to a gene; V was cut back by 1 base and J by 3 bases. The CDR3 coding sequence is TGTGCCAGCAGCTTAGTCGGGGACAGCAACTACGAGCAGTACTTC. Protein sequence: CASSLVGDSNYEQYF. Based on the CDR3 plus reference TRBV7-6 and TRBJ2-7, the full variable domain is GAGVSQSPRYKVTKRGQDVALRCDPISGHVSLYWYRQALGQGPEFLTYFNYEAQQDKSGLPNDRFSAERPEGSISTLTIQRTEQRDSAMYRCASSLVGDSNYEQYFGPGTRLTVT.

CDR3 protein: CASSLNPQRGEQFF. The CDR3 DNA is TGTGCCAGCAGCTTAAATCCCCAGCGGGGTGAGCAGTTCTTC. This rearrangement joins TRBV11-2 to TRBJ2-1; 7 nucleotides align to TRBD2. The CDR3 runs 14 residues. Germline V gene sequence: CDR1 SGHAT, CDR2 FQNNGV. V lost 2 bases and J lost 9; bases outside the gene matches: 7.

The rearrangement links TRBV18 to TRBJ2-1; D not certain. The CDR3 covers 16 residues. V was cut by 0 bases and J by 3 bases, with 12 bases left in between. Germline V gives CDR1 KGHSH, CDR2 LQKENI. The CDR3 bases are TGTGCCAGCTCACCACCGGGCAGCCTTTTCTACAATGAGCAGTTCTTC. This codes for CASSPPGSLFYNEQFF. The full variable domain, its missing parts supplied by reference TRBV18 and TRBJ2-1, is NAGVMQNPRHLVRRRGQEARLRCSPMKGHSHVYWYRQLPEEGLKFMVYLQKENIIDESGMPKERFSAEFPKEGPSILRIQQVVRGDSAAYFCASSPPGSLFYNEQFFGPGTRLTVL.

This clone has only one observation. V is TRBV18 and J is TRBJ2-2, with D perhaps TRBD2 (6 bases). V dropped 0 bases and J dropped 4 bases, with 15 bases sitting between them. Germline lookup yields CDR1 KGHSH and CDR2 LQKENI. The length of the CDR3 is 17 residues. This chain's CDR3 is CASSPPAASGGTGELFF. CDR3 coding DNA: TGTGCCAGCTCACCACCGGCGGCCTCCGGGGGCACCGGGGAGCTGTTTTTT.

J is TRBJ2-5 and V is TRBV5-1; D uncertain. There are 13 residues in the CDR3. Trimming took off 7 bases at V and 1 base at J, with 11 bases between the two ends. CDR1 is SGHRS, CDR2 YFSETQ, per germline. The CDR3 region has the DNA TGCGCCAGCCGCAACAGCCCCCAAGAGACCCAGTACTTC. Translation: CASRNSPQETQYF.

The chain uses TRBV5-1 and TRBJ2-5, with 9 bases identical to TRBD1. The CDR3 consists of 14 residues. V was clipped by 6 bases and J by 3 bases; unmatched bases: 6. Germline V gives CDR1 SGHRS, CDR2 YFSETQ. In nucleotides, the CDR3 is TGCGCCAGCACCACAGGGGGCGCGGAAGAGACCCAGTACTTC. This encodes CASTTGGAEETQYF.

This chain links TRBV9 with TRBJ2-7; D is perhaps TRBD2 (6 bases). The CDR3 is made up of 14 amino acids. Germline CDR1 reads SGDLS; CDR2 reads YYNGEE. V lost 4 bases and J 2 bases, leaving 13 bases between the germline ends. CDR3 amino acids: CASSPIADTYEQYF. CDR3 DNA: TGTGCCAGCAGCCCCATAGCGGATACCTACGAGCAGTACTTC.

The CDR3, as DNA: TGTGCCAGCAGTGAAGAGGGGGACCAGACTAGCGGTTCCACCGGGGAGCTGTTTTTT. Protein: CASSEEGDQTSGSTGELFF. The rearrangement links TRBV6-4 to TRBJ2-2, with 9 nucleotides matching TRBD2. V was clipped by 3 bases and J by 4 bases; unmatched bases: 15. Germline V gene sequence: CDR1 MRHNA, CDR2 SNTAGT. This CDR3 comprises 19 residues.

There are a few counts of this clone. V gene TRBV28 combines with J gene TRBJ1-6, with a weak D call TRBD1 (5 bases). Trimming took off 7 bases at V and 8 bases at J, with 15 bases between the two ends. The germline V gene encodes CDR1 MDHEN and CDR2 SYDVKM. CDR3 length: 14 amino acids. CDR3: CASITGGTDSPLHF. In DNA form, the CDR3 reads TGTGCCAGCATTACCGGGGGGACGGATTCACCCCTCCACTTT.

This chain connects TRBV5-1 to TRBJ2-1; TRBD2 matches 8 bases. Trimming removed 2 bases from V and 5 bases from J; junction bases left unmatched: 9. Germline V gene sequence: CDR1 SGHRS, CDR2 YFSETQ. The CDR3 sequence is 16 residues long. The CDR3 loop is CASSLLTGGTNNEQFF. CDR3 sequence (DNA): TGCGCCAGCAGCTTATTAACGGGAGGGACTAACAATGAGCAGTTCTTC.

This clone was seen at least ten times. The chain is built from TRBV29-1 and TRBJ2-1; TRBD1 is a possible D gene (6 bases). Trimming removed 8 bases from V and 5 bases from J, with 10 bases in between. In germline, CDR1 is SQVTM, CDR2 ANQGSEA. The CDR3 covers 11 residues. CDR3: CSQGQNNEQFF. As DNA, the CDR3 is TGCAGCCAAGGACAGAACAATGAGCAGTTCTTC.

The CDR3 protein is CASGPGSGIEAFF. CDR3 in DNA: TGTGCCAGCGGCCCGGGTTCTGGTATTGAGGCTTTCTTT. The genes are TRBV5-4 and TRBJ1-1; unclear D gene. The V gene lost 7 bases and the J gene lost 11 bases, with 21 bases spanning the gap. The CDR3 runs to 13 residues. CDR1 SGHNT and CDR2 YYREEE come from the germline V gene (reference sequence).

The rearrangement links TRBV5-1 to TRBJ2-7, with D unresolved. CDR3 length equals 14 residues. The ends were cut back, 4 bases at V and 0 bases at J, with 11 bases in the middle. Germline values: CDR1 SGHRS, CDR2 YFSETQ. CDR3 in amino acids: CASSPAESSYEQYF. The CDR3 region has the DNA TGCGCCAGCAGCCCGGCGGAGAGCTCCTACGAGCAGTACTTC.

V usage is TRBV5-1 and J usage is TRBJ1-1, with D tentatively TRBD1 (6 bases). This CDR3 is 14 amino acids long. CDR1 SGHRS and CDR2 YFSETQ come from the germline V gene. Trimming took 4 bases from V and 2 from J, leaving 12 bases between them. The CDR3 reads CASSPRQVNTEAFF. CDR3 DNA: TGCGCCAGCAGCCCTAGACAGGTCAACACTGAAGCTTTCTTT.

The J gene is TRBJ2-3, the V gene TRBV10-3, with 9 nucleotides matching TRBD1. Losses at the gene ends were 3 bases for V and 5 bases for J; bases not matched to a gene: 3. This CDR3 spans 14 amino acids. Germline V CDR1 and CDR2: ENHRY, SYGVKD. The CDR3 sequence is CAISEGTGRDTQYF. The CDR3 DNA follows: TGTGCCATCAGTGAAGGGACAGGGCGAGATACGCAGTATTTT.

This clone was detected only a few times. V gene TRBV2 combines with J gene TRBJ2-7, with a tentative D call TRBD2 (6 bases). This CDR3 has 14 residues. Germline CDR1 is SNHLY and CDR2 is FYNNEI. Trimming left V 4 bases short and J 3 bases short, with 13 bases between. The DNA for the CDR3 is TGTGCCAGCAGTGTACGGGGGAAGGTCTACGAGCAGTACTTC. Encoded protein: CASSVRGKVYEQYF.

The chain has TRBV6-5 and TRBJ2-5; TRBD1 might be the D (6 bases). From germline, CDR1 is MNHEY and CDR2 SVGAGI. V gave up 6 bases and J gave up 5 bases, with 19 bases separating them. The CDR3 covers 15 residues. CDR3 bases: TGTGCCAGCAGAACCAGGGGCTGGATAGGGGAGACCCAGTACTTC. This gives the protein CASRTRGWIGETQYF.

The J gene is TRBJ1-2, the V gene TRBV19; 9 bases are shared with TRBD1. CDR3 length equals 16 residues. Losses at the gene ends were 3 bases for V and 3 bases for J; bases not matched to a gene: 8. From germline, CDR1 is LNHDA and CDR2 SQIVND (reference sequence). CDR3 in DNA: TGTGCCAGTAGTATGAGATGGGACAGGGCAGACTATGGCTACACCTTC. Residues: CASSMRWDRADYGYTF.

This clone was found once. This sequence joins TRBV4-1 and TRBJ1-1; 8 bases agree with TRBD1. The V and J ends lost 4 bases and 1 base, in that order; junction bases with no gene match: 2. From germline, CDR1 is MGHRA and CDR2 YSYEKL. CDR3 size: 14 residues. CDR3 sequence reads: CASSPTGGNTEAFF. Written as DNA, the CDR3 is TGCGCCAGCAGCCCCACAGGGGGGAACACTGAAGCTTTCTTT.

The J gene is TRBJ2-1, the V gene TRBV6-5, with 12 bases lining up with TRBD2. Germline CDR1 and CDR2: MNHEY and SVGAGI. The CDR3 sequence is 15 residues long. The ends lost 5 bases at V and 3 bases at J; junction bases unmatched: 2. The CDR3 loop reads CASSLAGGLYNEQFF. The DNA for the CDR3 is TGTGCCAGCAGTCTAGCGGGAGGGCTCTACAATGAGCAGTTCTTC.